The clone carrying this T cell receptor beta chain was counted between two and nine times. Its antigen is still unknown. The data derive from a study of T-cell memory formation after mild COVID-19. Study information: TCR clusters mostly belonged to single donors. The study's findings and limits: Some responding clones appeared in pre-infection memory, suggesting cross-reactive memory joined.

This CDR3 spans 15 amino acids. Germline CDR1 reads KGHDR; CDR2 reads SFDVKD. Trimming cost V 3 bases and J 6 bases; bases outside gene matches: 6. TCRdb reprocessed the 5' RACE reads with MiXCR, giving one entry per CDR3 protein. The sample lists approximately 260,000 distinct CDR3 sequences, 16% occurring once. The sequence derives from a man younger than 30 who had mild COVID-19 (a few samples of this study predate the infection). Cell type and time point are not known. Sample: PBMCs or a T cell subset sorted from them (not recorded which). This chain links TRBV24-1 with TRBJ1-2; 10 nucleotides align to TRBD1. The CDR3 DNA reads TGTGCCACCAGTGATGGAGTGACAGGGGGCGATGGCTACACCTTC. Protein product: CATSDGVTGGDGYTF.